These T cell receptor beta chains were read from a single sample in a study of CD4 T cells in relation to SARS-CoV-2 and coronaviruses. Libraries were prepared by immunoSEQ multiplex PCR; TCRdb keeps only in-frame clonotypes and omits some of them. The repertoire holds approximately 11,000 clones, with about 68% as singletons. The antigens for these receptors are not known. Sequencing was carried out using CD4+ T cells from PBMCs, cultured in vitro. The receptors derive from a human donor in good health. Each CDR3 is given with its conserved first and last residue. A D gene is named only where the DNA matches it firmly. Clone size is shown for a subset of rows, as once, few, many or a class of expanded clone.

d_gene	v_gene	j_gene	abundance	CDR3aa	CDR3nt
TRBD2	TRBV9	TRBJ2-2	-	CASSARLGLAGGITGELFF	TGTGCCAGCAGCGCCCGCTTGGGACTAGCGGGAGGGATAACCGGGGAGCTGTTTTTT
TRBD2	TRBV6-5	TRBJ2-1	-	CASSYGGLAGDNEQFF	TGTGCCAGCAGTTACGGGGGCCTAGCGGGGGACAATGAGCAGTTCTTC
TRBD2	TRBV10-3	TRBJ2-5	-	CAISDLAGGPRQETQYF	TGTGCCATCAGTGATCTAGCGGGGGGCCCTCGCCAAGAGACCCAGTACTTC
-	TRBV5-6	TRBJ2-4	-	CASSLWGTKNIQYF	TGTGCCAGCAGCTTGTGGGGGACTAAAAACATTCAGTACTTC
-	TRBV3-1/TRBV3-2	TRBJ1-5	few	CASSQDPGNQPQHF	TGTGCCAGCAGCCAAGACCCGGGCAATCAGCCCCAGCATTTT
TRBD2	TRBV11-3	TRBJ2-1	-	CASSQSGSLSYNEQFF	TGTGCCAGCAGCCAAAGCGGGAGTTTGTCCTACAATGAGCAGTTCTTC
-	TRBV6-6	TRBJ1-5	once	CASKRENSNQPQHF	TGTGCCAGTAAGAGGGAAAATAGCAATCAGCCCCAGCATTTT
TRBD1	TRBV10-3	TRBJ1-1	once	CATRGTGDTEAFF	TGTGCCACCCGGGGGACAGGGGACACTGAAGCTTTCTTT
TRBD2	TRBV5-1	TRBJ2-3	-	CASSPGTSAFTDTQYF	TGCGCCAGCAGCCCCGGGACTAGCGCTTTCACAGATACGCAGTATTTT
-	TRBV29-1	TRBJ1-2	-	CSGGDRNNYGYTF	TGCAGCGGGGGAGACAGAAACAACTATGGCTACACCTTC
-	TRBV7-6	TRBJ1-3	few	CASSSGSGGNTIYF	TGTGCCAGCAGCTCCGGGTCCGGGGGAAACACCATATATTTT
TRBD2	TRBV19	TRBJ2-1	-	CASSTTGGLAHNEQFF	TGTGCCAGTAGTACAACCGGGGGACTAGCCCACAATGAGCAGTTCTTC
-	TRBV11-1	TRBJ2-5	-	CASSLALGGQETQYF	TGTGCCAGCAGCTTAGCCCTAGGAGGGCAAGAGACCCAGTACTTC
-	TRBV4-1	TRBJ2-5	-	CASSQGVRGGAGETQYF	TGCGCCAGCAGCCAAGGAGTCCGCGGTGGTGCGGGGGAGACCCAGTACTTC
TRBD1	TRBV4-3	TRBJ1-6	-	CASSLTGKLYNSPLHF	TGCGCCAGCAGCCTGACAGGGAAACTTTATAATTCACCCCTCCACTTT
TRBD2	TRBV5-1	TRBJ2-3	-	CASSSFGGLADTQYF	TGCGCCAGCAGCTCCTTCGGGGGGTTGGCGGATACGCAGTATTTT
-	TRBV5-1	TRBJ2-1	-	CASSVRDYNEQFF	TGCGCCAGCAGCGTCCGGGACTACAATGAGCAGTTCTTC
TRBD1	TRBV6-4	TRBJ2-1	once	CASSDSSRTGYNEQFF	TGTGCCAGCAGTGACTCGTCCCGGACAGGGTACAATGAGCAGTTCTTC
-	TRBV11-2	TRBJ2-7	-	CASGHRVTYEQYF	TGTGCCAGCGGCCACAGGGTTACCTACGAGCAGTACTTC
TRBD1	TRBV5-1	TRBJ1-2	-	CASSLRLGQGAGGYTF	TGCGCCAGCAGCTTACGGCTGGGACAGGGGGCGGGTGGCTACACCTTC
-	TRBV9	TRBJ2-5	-	CASSAGTPQETQYF	TGTGCCAGCAGCGCTGGGACACCGCAAGAGACCCAGTACTTC
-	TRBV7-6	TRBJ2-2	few	CASSPRQVNTGELFF	TGTGCCAGCAGCCCCCGACAGGTCAACACCGGGGAGCTGTTTTTT
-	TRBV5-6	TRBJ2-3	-	CASSLARGDFMRF	TGTGCCAGCAGCTTGGCCAGAGGCGATTTTATGAGGTTT
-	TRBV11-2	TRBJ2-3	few	CASSHNYMSTDTQYF	TGTGCCAGCAGCCACAATTATATGAGCACAGATACGCAGTATTTT
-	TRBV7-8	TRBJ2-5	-	CASSTGSGLRETQYF	TGTGCCAGCAGCACGGGGTCAGGGCTTAGGGAGACCCAGTACTTC
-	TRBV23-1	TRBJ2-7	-	CASSHPPTHTYEQYF	TGCGCCAGCAGTCACCCCCCGACACATACCTACGAGCAGTACTTC
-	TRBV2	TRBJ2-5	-	CASSGHLETQYF	TGTGCCAGCAGTGGACACCTGGAGACCCAGTACTTC
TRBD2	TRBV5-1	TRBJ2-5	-	CASSLAPGGKETQYF	TGCGCCAGCAGCTTGGCCCCGGGAGGGAAAGAGACCCAGTACTTC
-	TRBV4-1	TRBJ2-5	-	CASSQWAQETQYF	TGCGCCAGCAGCCAATGGGCCCAAGAGACCCAGTACTTC
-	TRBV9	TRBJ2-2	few	CASSGRSTGELFF	TGTGCCAGCAGCGGACGTAGCACCGGGGAGCTGTTTTTT
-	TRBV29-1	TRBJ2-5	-	CSVVTLQRLYF	TGCAGCGTTGTAACTCTACAACGCCTGTACTTC
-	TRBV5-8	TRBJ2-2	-	CASSITLVTGELFF	TGTGCCAGCAGCATAACACTAGTGACCGGGGAGCTGTTTTTT
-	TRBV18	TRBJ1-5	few	CASSPRLYQPQHF	TGTGCCAGCTCCCCAAGACTCTATCAGCCCCAGCATTTT
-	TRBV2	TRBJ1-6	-	CASSGQLSSYNSPLHF	TGTGCCAGCTCCGGACAGTTGAGCTCCTATAATTCACCCCTCCACTTT
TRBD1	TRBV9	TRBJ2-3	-	CASSPRQGALSDTQYF	TGTGCCAGCAGCCCGCGACAGGGGGCTCTCTCAGATACGCAGTATTTT
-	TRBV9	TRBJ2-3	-	CASSVAISDTQYF	TGTGCCAGCAGCGTAGCTATATCGGATACGCAGTATTTT
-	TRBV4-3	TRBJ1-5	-	CASSQERTQPQHF	TGCGCCAGCAGCCAAGAACGGACTCAGCCCCAGCATTTT
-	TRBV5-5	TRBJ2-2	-	CASSRGRVNTGELFF	TGTGCCAGCAGCAGGGGACGGGTGAACACCGGGGAGCTGTTTTTT